This TCR beta chain was sequenced in a study of T cell responses to AZD1222 COVID-19 vaccine. There are 18 residues in the CDR3. Losses at the gene ends were 4 bases for V and 0 bases for J; bases not matched to a gene: 10. In germline, CDR1 is MNHEY, CDR2 SMNVEV (reference sequence). Study conclusions and caveats: Across spike, vaccine-associated CD4 TCRs were found, dominant at 160-218 and 743-854. No day 14 peak samples; only post-peak repertoires were characterized. Donors were largely white British and mainly female; clonal diversity was possibly underestimated. Targeting of unmutated variant regions was reportedly seen in nearly half of spike-specific TCRs.

Clones were read by immunoSEQ multiplex PCR, and TCRdb kept only the in-frame ones, dropping some. The sample yields 55,000 to 80,000 clones, roughly 87% seen once. A word on this clone: No antigen is known for it.

The receptor was derived from an adult who received the AZD1222 COVID-19 vaccine. V is TRBV27 and J is TRBJ1-3; 9 bases map to TRBD1. Here the sequenced sample was peripheral blood, taken 28 days after the second AZD1222 dose. CDR3 region: CASSSVGGTGISGNTIYF. Written as DNA, the CDR3 is TGTGCCAGCAGTTCCGTGGGCGGGACAGGGATCTCTGGAAACACCATATATTTT.